One T cell receptor beta chain is described in this entry. This entry belongs to a study of T-cell memory formation after mild COVID-19. Trimming took 4 bases from V and 7 from J; bases not matched to a gene: 9. CDR3 length: 15 residues. Looked up from germline, CDR1 is SEHNR and CDR2 is FQNEAQ (reference sequence). TCRdb reanalysed the 5' RACE reads using MiXCR and keeps one entry per CDR3 protein. The sample lists around 250,000 distinct CDR3 sequences, approximately 15% seen once, with roughly a fifth in the top ten. Sequencing was carried out using PBMCs or a T cell subset sorted from them (not recorded which). The clonotype originates from a man aged 18 to 29 who had mild COVID-19 (a few samples of this study predate the infection). Cell type and time point are not known. The chain has TRBV7-9 and TRBJ2-2, with 7 bases matching TRBD2. The CDR3, as DNA: TGTGCCAGCAGCTCGAACGGGGGGTCAAACGGGGAGCTGTTTTTT. It encodes CASSSNGGSNGELFF.